This T cell receptor beta chain was captured in a study of cytomegalovirus exposure and HLA in healthy donors. Study-level information: Samples from HLA-typed donors yielded about 85 million unique TCRs in an early data release. Study-wide findings and caveats: For most TCR sequences rarity was the rule, although some public TCRs occurred in many donors. Analysis was carried out at a later point, and it linked a missense DCLRE1C variant to TCR beta V- and J-gene trimming. 87-base-pair reads could not separate some V segments, including TRBV6-2 and TRBV6-3.

The PCR ran on 60 Vbeta and 13 Jbeta primers. The method was immunoSEQ multiplex PCR; TCRdb's version includes in-frame clones alone and lacks a portion of them. Among hundreds of thousands of clones listed, 70% to 90% were seen once. About this clone itself: Its antigen is still unknown. Other DNA sequences in the same sample also yield this CDR3.

The length of the CDR3 is 15 residues. Germline lookup yields CDR1 LGHNA and CDR2 YNFKEQ. V lost 5 bases to trimming and J lost 6 bases, with 14 bases between them. Source material: PBMCs. The TCR originated in a woman aged 18-35 years in good health and CMV-seronegative. This chain links TRBV4-2 with TRBJ1-6; a weak D match, TRBD1 (6 bases). CDR3 bases: TGTGCCAGCAGCGACTCCCTCAGGGGTAATTCACCCCTCCACTTT. Translating gives CASSDSLRGNSPLHF.